This T cell receptor beta chain was found in a study of blood T cells in healthy people across ages. Overall study findings and caveats: For the donors, CMV status was unknown and possibly confounded expanded clonotype changes. The fall in TCR beta diversity per million T cells was roughly linear with age.

The authors ran a second PCR of 7 to 11 cycles using a sample-barcoded 5' primer and a J-beta primer mix. TCRdb reprocessed the 5' RACE reads with MiXCR, giving one entry per CDR3 protein. This sample has roughly 1.9 million distinct CDR3 sequences, with more than 35% found just once. In this sample, this clonotype turned up a few times. The antigen remains undetermined. V dropped 8 bases and J dropped 13 bases, with 27 bases sitting between them. The CDR3 runs to 15 residues. CDR1 and CDR2 (germline): SNHLY, FYNNEI. Each sample used at least 6 million PBMCs. The chain employs TRBV2 and TRBJ1-5, with D perhaps matching TRBD1 (6 bases). Sequences were obtained from blood. This TCR was sampled from a human donor in good health. CDR3 coding DNA: TGTGCCAGCGGGCTATTACTGGACCGGGAAAGGGGGCAGCATTTT. Amino acid sequence: CASGLLLDRERGQHF.